This T cell receptor (beta chain) was profiled in a study of blood T cell repertoires in COVID-19 (TCRdb year 2020). The study in broad terms: The collaborator samples originated in the United States, Italy and Spain and spanned the acute and convalescent phases of COVID-19. The prospective study material was composed of cDNA or gDNA derived from T cells, B-cell-depleted T cells, or PBMCs. Deeply sampled blood TCRbeta repertoires from subjects exposed to, actively infected with, or recovered from COVID-19 were included in the dataset. A freely available public database, intended as a resource for researchers studying the immune response to SARS-CoV-2, is where the repertoires were released. Samples were obtained from the ongoing ImmuneRACE study (first 160 participants) and from some 1,300 subjects provided by 6 global collaborators. The sample metadata nearly always contained a de-identified subject ID, COVID-19 status, age in years and sex. Where HLA class I and class II types were available, the types were taken from metadata supplied by the sample provider, not from assay-based typing. Here is what the overall study found, with its caveats: Clinical and demographic metadata were provided uncurated, with the amount varying by source and participant.

The immunoSEQ Assay, a bias-controlled multiplex PCR, was used to amplify TCRbeta CDR3 regions from genomic DNA. The original pipeline was this. The number of nucleated cells in each sample was estimated by amplification of reference gene primers within the assay. To quantify the absolute abundance of each unique TCRbeta CDR3 rearrangement, sequence reads were collapsed and filtered. For each sample, productive Simpson clonality was calculated by taking the square root of Simpson's diversity index across productive rearrangements. In TCRdb, the immuneACCESS table is reduced to in-frame sequences with V and J assigned. These tables do not hold every clone; where another copy was compared, an unresolved V gene accounts for under half, and the others remain unexplained. That table supplies the V and J calls and clone size; D and trimming were determined from the DNA. Here the sample has approximately 270,000 clones; about four fifths occur a single time. The top ten clonotypes cover about 8.9% of the sample.

Comments on this clone: The antigen it recognizes is unknown. Per-nucleotide qualities are absent, and no much larger clonotype sits a single base away.

Each collaborating institution followed its own protocols to collect whole blood in K2EDTA tubes. For TCRbeta analysis, collaborators shipped samples in one of three forms: frozen whole blood, isolated PBMCs, or DNA extracted from either of those sample types. V ends up 5 bases short and J 0 bases short, with an unmatched junction base count of 10. According to the germline V gene, CDR1 reads KGHSH and CDR2 reads LQKENI. The CDR3 contains 17 residues, cysteine and phenylalanine counted. The only DNA kept is the CDR3, 51 bases in frame from the first base. Recombination connected TRBV18 to TRBJ1-3; 7 junctional bases match TRBD1. Sequencing input: peripheral blood. This TCR was recovered from a man older than 75 with acute or convalescent COVID-19. Here is the DNA: TGTGCCAGCTCAACGGGACAGCTCTTCAGCTCTGGAAACACCATATATTTT. It translates to CASSTGQLFSSGNTIYF.